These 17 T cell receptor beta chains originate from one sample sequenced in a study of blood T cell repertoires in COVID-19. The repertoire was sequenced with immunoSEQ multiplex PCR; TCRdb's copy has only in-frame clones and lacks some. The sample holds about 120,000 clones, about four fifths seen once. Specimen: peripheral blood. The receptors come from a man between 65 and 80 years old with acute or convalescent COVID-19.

CDR3 region: CASSLQLLAEAFF. CDR3 in DNA: TGCGCCAGCAGCTTGCAGTTGTTGGCTGAAGCTTTCTTT. V and J are TRBV5-1 and TRBJ1-1; D unclear. Germline loops: CDR1 SGHRS, CDR2 YFSETQ. V was trimmed by 1 base and J by 6 bases, leaving 10 bases between them. The CDR3 contains 13 residues.

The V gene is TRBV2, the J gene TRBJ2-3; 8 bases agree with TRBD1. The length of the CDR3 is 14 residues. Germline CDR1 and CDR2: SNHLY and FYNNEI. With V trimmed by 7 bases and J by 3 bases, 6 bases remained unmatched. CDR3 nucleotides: TGTGCCAGCACCCGACAGGGGTCAACAGATACGCAGTATTTT. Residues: CASTRQGSTDTQYF.

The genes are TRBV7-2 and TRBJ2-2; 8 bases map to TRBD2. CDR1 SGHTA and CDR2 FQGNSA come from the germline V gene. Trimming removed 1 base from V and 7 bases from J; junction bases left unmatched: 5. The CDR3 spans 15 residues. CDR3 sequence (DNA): TGTGCCAGCAGCTTAGACGGGGGGGCAGGCGGGGAGCTGTTTTTT. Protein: CASSLDGGAGGELFF.

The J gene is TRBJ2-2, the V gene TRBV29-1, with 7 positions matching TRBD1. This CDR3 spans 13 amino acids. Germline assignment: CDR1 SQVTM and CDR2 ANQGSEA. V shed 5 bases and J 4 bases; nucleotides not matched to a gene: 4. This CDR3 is CSVHRGATGELFF. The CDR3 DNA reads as TGCAGCGTTCACAGGGGAGCCACCGGGGAGCTGTTTTTT.

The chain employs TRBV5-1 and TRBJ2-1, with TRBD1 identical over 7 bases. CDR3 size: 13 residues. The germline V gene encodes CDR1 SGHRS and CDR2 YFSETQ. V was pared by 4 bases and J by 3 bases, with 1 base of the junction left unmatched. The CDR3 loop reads CASSRQGYNEQFF. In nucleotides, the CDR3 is TGCGCCAGCAGCAGACAGGGCTACAATGAGCAGTTCTTC.

Here the CDR3 DNA reads TGTGCCAGCAGTGTGACCGGGACTAGCTCCTACAATGAGCAGTTCTTC. It translates to CASSVTGTSSYNEQFF. The chain carries TRBV5-4 and TRBJ2-1; 8 bases fit TRBD2. The CDR3 is 16 amino acids. The germline CDR1 and CDR2 sequences are SGHNT and YYREEE (reference sequence). V shed 5 bases, J shed 0 bases, and the junction held 7 bases outside the gene matches. Full variable domain (missing parts from reference TRBV5-4 and TRBJ2-1): ETGVTQSPTHLIKTRGQQVTLRCSSQSGHNTVSWYQQALGQGPQFIFQYYREEENGRGNFPPRFSGLQFPNYSSELNVNALELDDSALYLCASSVTGTSSYNEQFFGPGTRLTVL.

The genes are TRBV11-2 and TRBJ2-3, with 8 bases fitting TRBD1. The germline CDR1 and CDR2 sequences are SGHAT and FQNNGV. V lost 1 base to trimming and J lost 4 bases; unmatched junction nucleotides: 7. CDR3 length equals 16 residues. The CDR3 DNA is TGTGCCAGCAGCTTAGTTAGAGGACAGGGCTCAGATACGCAGTATTTT. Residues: CASSLVRGQGSDTQYF.

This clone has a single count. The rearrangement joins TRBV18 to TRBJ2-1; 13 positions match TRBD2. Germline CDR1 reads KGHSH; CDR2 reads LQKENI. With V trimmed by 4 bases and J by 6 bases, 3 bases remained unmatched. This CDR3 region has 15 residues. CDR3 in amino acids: CASSRLAGGFNEQFF. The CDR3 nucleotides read TGTGCCAGCTCACGACTAGCGGGGGGCTTCAATGAGCAGTTCTTC.

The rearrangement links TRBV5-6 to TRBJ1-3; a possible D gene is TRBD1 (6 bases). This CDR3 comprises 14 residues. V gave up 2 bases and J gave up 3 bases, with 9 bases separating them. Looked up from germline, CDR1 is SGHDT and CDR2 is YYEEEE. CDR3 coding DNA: TGTGCCAGCAGCTTAGGACAGATTGGAAACACCATATATTTT. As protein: CASSLGQIGNTIYF. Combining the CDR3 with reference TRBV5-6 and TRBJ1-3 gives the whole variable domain DAGVTQSPTHLIKTRGQQVTLRCSPKSGHDTVSWYQQALGQGPQFIFQYYEEEERQRGNFPDRFSGHQFPNYSSELNVNALLLGDSALYLCASSLGQIGNTIYFGEGSWLTVV.

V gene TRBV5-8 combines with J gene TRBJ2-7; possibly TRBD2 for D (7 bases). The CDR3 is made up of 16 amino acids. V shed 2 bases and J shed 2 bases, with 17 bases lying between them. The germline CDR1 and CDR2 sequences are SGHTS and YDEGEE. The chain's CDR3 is CASSLGLGGAAYEQYF. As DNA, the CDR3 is TGTGCCAGCAGCTTAGGACTGGGGGGGGCCGCCTACGAGCAGTACTTC.

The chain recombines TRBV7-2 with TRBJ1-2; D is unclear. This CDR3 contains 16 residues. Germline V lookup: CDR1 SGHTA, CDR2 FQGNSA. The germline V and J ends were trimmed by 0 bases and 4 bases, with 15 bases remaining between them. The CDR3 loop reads CASSLAPGRVPYGYTF. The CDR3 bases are TGTGCCAGCAGCTTAGCCCCGGGGAGAGTGCCCTATGGCTACACCTTC.

CDR3 sequence reads: CASSLRQGSYNEQFF. The DNA of the CDR3 is TGTGCCAGCAGCCTCAGACAGGGCTCCTACAATGAGCAGTTCTTC. The rearrangement uses TRBV7-2 and TRBJ2-1; 7 nucleotides line up with TRBD1. There are 15 residues in the CDR3. CDR1 is SGHTA and CDR2 is FQGNSA in the germline V gene. V trimming: 5 bases; J trimming: 0 bases; junction bases outside the gene matches: 4.

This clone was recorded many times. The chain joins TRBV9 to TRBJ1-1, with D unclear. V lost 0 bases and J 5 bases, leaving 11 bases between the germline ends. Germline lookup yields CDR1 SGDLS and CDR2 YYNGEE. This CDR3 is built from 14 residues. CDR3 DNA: TGTGCCAGCAGCGTAGGTAGTGGTTGGACTGAAGCTTTCTTT. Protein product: CASSVGSGWTEAFF.

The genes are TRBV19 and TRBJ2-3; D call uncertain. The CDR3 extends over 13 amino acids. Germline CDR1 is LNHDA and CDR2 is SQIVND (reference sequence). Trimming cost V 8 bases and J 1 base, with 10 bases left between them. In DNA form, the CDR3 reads TGTGCCAGTGAGTATCGGGGCACAGATACGCAGTATTTT. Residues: CASEYRGTDTQYF.

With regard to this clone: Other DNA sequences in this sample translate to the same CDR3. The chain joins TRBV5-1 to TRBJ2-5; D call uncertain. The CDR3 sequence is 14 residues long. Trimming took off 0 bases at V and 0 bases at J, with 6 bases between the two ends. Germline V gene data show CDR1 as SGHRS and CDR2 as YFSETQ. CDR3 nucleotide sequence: TGCGCCAGCAGCTTGGTGCCAGACCAAGAGACCCAGTACTTC. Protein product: CASSLVPDQETQYF.

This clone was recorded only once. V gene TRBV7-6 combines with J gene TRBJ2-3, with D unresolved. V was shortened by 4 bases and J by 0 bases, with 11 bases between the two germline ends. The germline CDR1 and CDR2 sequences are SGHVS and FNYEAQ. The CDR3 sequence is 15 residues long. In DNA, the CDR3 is TGTGCCAGCAGCTCAGAACAGTTTAGCACAGATACGCAGTATTTT. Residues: CASSSEQFSTDTQYF.

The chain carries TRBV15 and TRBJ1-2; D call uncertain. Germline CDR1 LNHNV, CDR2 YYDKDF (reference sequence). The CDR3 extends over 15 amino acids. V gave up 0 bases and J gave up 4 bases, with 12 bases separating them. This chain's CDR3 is CATSRDMSTSYGYTF. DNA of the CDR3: TGTGCCACCAGCAGAGATATGAGCACTTCCTATGGCTACACCTTC.